The 16 T cell receptor beta chains below come from one sample, sequenced in a study of blood T cell repertoires in COVID-19. Some clones are missing from TCRdb's copy, which holds only in-frame ones; the method was immunoSEQ multiplex PCR. The sample shows roughly 87,000 clones, around 86% of them seen only once. The sequencing input was peripheral blood. The receptors here all came from a human donor in a cohort sampled during active COVID-19.

The rearrangement uses TRBV19 and TRBJ2-1; maybe TRBD2 (7 bases). Germline CDR1 is LNHDA and CDR2 is SQIVND (reference sequence). V dropped 3 bases and J dropped 9 bases, with 15 bases sitting between them. CDR3 size: 14 residues. The CDR3 nucleotides are TGTGCCAGTAGTATGGTTGGGGGGGCGGGTGAGCAGTTCTTC. It translates to CASSMVGGAGEQFF.

This clone occurred a few times. V and J are TRBV6-2 or TRBV6-3 and TRBJ2-7; perhaps TRBD2 as D (5 bases). This CDR3 has 13 residues. Trimming left V 6 bases short and J 2 bases short, with 11 bases between. Per the germline V gene, CDR1 is MNHEY and CDR2 is SVGEGT. In nucleotides, the CDR3 is TGTGCCAGCAGCTTCTCAGCGGCCTACGAGCAGTACTTC. Translated: CASSFSAAYEQYF.

J is TRBJ2-5 and V is TRBV7-9, with TRBD2 as a possible D gene (5 bases). Germline assignment: CDR1 SEHNR and CDR2 FQNEAQ (reference sequence). The CDR3 loop spans 17 amino acids. Between the trimmed V and J ends, which lost 6 bases and 5 bases, there was a span of 25 bases. The CDR3 protein is CASRFESPGRGEETQYF. CDR3 sequence (DNA): TGTGCCAGCAGATTCGAGTCGCCCGGGCGTGGGGAGGAGACCCAGTACTTC.

The chain uses TRBV5-3 and TRBJ2-7; no clear D gene. TRBV5-3 is classed as an ORF, of uncertain function. The CDR3 is 12 residues long. The germline V and J ends were trimmed by 2 bases and 2 bases, with 5 bases remaining between them. The CDR3 spells CARSFQAYEQYF. The CDR3 DNA follows: TGTGCCAGAAGCTTTCAGGCCTACGAGCAGTACTTC.

The CDR3 spells CASRNFSGQGLYEQYF. Written as DNA, the CDR3 is TGCGCCAGCAGGAACTTTTCGGGACAGGGCCTCTACGAGCAGTACTTC. The chain joins TRBV5-1 to TRBJ2-7; 9 bases line up with TRBD1. The CDR3 has 16 residues. The V gene's germline CDR1 is SGHRS and CDR2 YFSETQ. Trimming at V came to 5 bases and at J to 3 bases, leaving 12 bases not matched to a gene.

V gene TRBV18 combines with J gene TRBJ1-2; TRBD1 might be the D (6 bases). V was pared by 4 bases and J by 0 bases, with 18 bases between. Germline V gives CDR1 KGHSH, CDR2 LQKENI. This CDR3 has 17 residues. The CDR3 here is CASSQTLTGHTNYGYTF. The CDR3 DNA sequence: TGTGCCAGCTCACAAACCTTAACGGGACATACTAACTATGGCTACACCTTC.

The gene calls are TRBV6-5 and TRBJ2-1, with TRBD1 matching over 9 bases. Germline CDR1 reads MNHEY; CDR2 reads SVGAGI. The J segment lost 1 base and the V segment lost 7 bases, leaving 5 bases of the junction unmatched. This CDR3 contains 15 residues. The CDR3: CASTQDRGSYNEQFF. Written as DNA, the CDR3 is TGTGCCAGCACCCAGGACAGGGGATCCTACAATGAGCAGTTCTTC.

This clone was recorded only once. V is TRBV4-3 and J is TRBJ2-2, with 10 bases matching TRBD2. Germline V gene data show CDR1 as LGHNA and CDR2 as YSLEER. CDR3 length equals 22 residues. J lost 1 base, V lost 1 base, and 18 bases had no gene match. The CDR3 sequence: CASSQGEGLAGDLNWNTGELFF. The CDR3 DNA is TGCGCCAGCAGCCAAGGGGAGGGTCTAGCGGGGGACCTAAATTGGAACACCGGGGAGCTGTTTTTT.

V usage is TRBV7-3 and J usage is TRBJ2-3; D remains unclear. There are 14 residues in the CDR3. CDR1 is SGHTA, CDR2 FQGTGA, per germline. V lost 5 bases, J lost 2 bases, and 11 bases lay in between. The CDR3 protein is CASSPSSVTDTQYF. The CDR3 coding sequence is TGTGCCAGCAGCCCGTCGTCGGTCACAGATACGCAGTATTTT.

The chain combines TRBV5-1 with TRBJ1-4; tentatively, D is TRBD1 (6 bases). There are 16 residues in the CDR3. The germline CDR1 and CDR2 sequences are SGHRS and YFSETQ. V shed 0 bases and J shed 3 bases, with 12 bases lying between them. In nucleotides, the CDR3 is TGCGCCAGCAGCTTGGAAAAGGGGGTGGCTAATGAAAAACTGTTTTTT. Encoded protein: CASSLEKGVANEKLFF.

This chain joins TRBV5-1 and TRBJ1-1; D not resolved. This CDR3 comprises 14 residues. Germline V gene lookup returns CDR1 SGHRS and CDR2 YFSETQ. V shed 0 bases and J shed 3 bases, with 9 bases lying between them. CDR3 bases: TGCGCCAGCAGCTTGGCTGTGAGAGACACTGAAGCTTTCTTT. Translated, it gives CASSLAVRDTEAFF. Combining the CDR3 with reference TRBV5-1 and TRBJ1-1 gives the whole variable domain KAGVTQTPRYLIKTRGQQVTLSCSPISGHRSVSWYQQTPGQGLQFLFEYFSETQRNKGNFPGRFSGRQFSNSRSEMNVSTLELGDSALYLCASSLAVRDTEAFFGQGTRLTVV.

The chain combines TRBV7-9 with TRBJ2-7; 11 bases fit TRBD1. The CDR3 loop spans 15 amino acids. Trimming removed 5 bases from V and 7 bases from J; junction bases left unmatched: 10. CDR1 is SEHNR and CDR2 is FQNEAQ in the germline V gene (reference sequence). The CDR3 sequence: CASSPFGTGGLEQYF. The CDR3 DNA reads TGTGCCAGCAGCCCATTCGGGACAGGGGGGTTAGAGCAGTACTTC.

This clone was counted at least ten times. V gene TRBV4-2 combines with J gene TRBJ1-4; D unclear. The CDR3 runs to 18 residues. Trimming shortened V by 0 bases and J by 2 bases, and 16 bases separated the two germline ends. Germline assignment: CDR1 LGHNA and CDR2 YNFKEQ. CDR3: CASSQDDSGSGTNEKLFF. The DNA for the CDR3 is TGTGCCAGCAGCCAAGACGATTCGGGGAGTGGGACTAATGAAAAACTGTTTTTT.

The chain carries TRBV28 and TRBJ1-3; D ambiguous. There are 17 residues in the CDR3. Trimming shortened V by 4 bases and J by 0 bases, and 16 bases separated the two germline ends. The germline gives CDR1 MDHEN, CDR2 SYDVKM. CDR3 in DNA: TGTGCCAGCAGTTCTCTCCTTGGAGTTCTCTCTGGAAACACCATATATTTT. It specifies CASSSLLGVLSGNTIYF.

This clone was seen a handful of times. V is TRBV2 and J is TRBJ2-7; D unresolved. V was clipped by 5 bases and J by 2 bases, with 13 bases between them. The CDR3 is 14 amino acids. Germline-derived CDR1 and CDR2 are SNHLY and FYNNEI. CDR3 DNA: TGTGCCAGCAGTAGACAACAGACCCCCTACGAGCAGTACTTC. It encodes CASSRQQTPYEQYF.

The rearrangement links TRBV11-2 to TRBJ2-5; 15 bases match TRBD2. The germline V gene has CDR1 SGHAT and CDR2 FQNNGV. V trimming: 5 bases; J trimming: 2 bases; junction bases outside the gene matches: 3. The CDR3 length is 16 residues. The CDR3 DNA is TGTGCCAGCAGCCCCGGACTAGCGGGAGGGCAAGAGACCCAGTACTTC. Its translation: CASSPGLAGGQETQYF.